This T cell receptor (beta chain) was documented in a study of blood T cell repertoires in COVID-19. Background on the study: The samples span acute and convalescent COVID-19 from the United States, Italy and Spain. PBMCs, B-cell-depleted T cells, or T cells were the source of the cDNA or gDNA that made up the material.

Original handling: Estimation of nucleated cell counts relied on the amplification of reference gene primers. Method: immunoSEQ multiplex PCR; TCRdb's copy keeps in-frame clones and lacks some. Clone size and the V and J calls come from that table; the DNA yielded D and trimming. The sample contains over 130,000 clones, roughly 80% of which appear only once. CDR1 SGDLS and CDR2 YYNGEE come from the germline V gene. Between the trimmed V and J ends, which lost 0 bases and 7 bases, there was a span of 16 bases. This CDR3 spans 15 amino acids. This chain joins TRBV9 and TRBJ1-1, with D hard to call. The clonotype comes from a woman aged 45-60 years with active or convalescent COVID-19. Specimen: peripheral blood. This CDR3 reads CASSVGEGLWSEAFF. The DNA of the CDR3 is TGTGCCAGCAGCGTAGGCGAGGGATTGTGGAGTGAAGCTTTCTTT.